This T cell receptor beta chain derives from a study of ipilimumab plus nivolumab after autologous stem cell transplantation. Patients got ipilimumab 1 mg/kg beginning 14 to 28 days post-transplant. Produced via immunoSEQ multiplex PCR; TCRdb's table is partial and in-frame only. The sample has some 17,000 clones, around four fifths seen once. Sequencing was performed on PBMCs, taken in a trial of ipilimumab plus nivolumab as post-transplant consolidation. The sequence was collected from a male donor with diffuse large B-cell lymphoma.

The DNA for the CDR3 is TGTGCCAGCAGCTACGACAGGGGGATCTATGGCTACACCTTC. This encodes CASSYDRGIYGYTF. The chain links TRBV4-2 to TRBJ1-2; 9 bases align to TRBD1. This CDR3 is 14 amino acids long. Germline V gene sequence: CDR1 LGHNA, CDR2 YNFKEQ. V shed 5 bases and J 4 bases; nucleotides not matched to a gene: 5.